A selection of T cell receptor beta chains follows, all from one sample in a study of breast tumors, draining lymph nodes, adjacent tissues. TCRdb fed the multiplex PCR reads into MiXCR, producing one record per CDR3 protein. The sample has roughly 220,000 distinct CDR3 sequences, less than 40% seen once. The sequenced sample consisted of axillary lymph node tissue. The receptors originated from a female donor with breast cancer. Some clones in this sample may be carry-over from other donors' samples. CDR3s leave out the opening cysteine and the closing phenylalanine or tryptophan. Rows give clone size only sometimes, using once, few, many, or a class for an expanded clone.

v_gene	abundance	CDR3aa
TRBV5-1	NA	ASSKTTGGDTEAF
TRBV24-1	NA	ATNTDTGELS
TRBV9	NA	ASSPIIGPLNEKLF
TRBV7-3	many	ASSPLGGGAADTQY
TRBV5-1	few	ASSLAGVRSEAF
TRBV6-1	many	ASILYGTGSYEQY
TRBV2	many	ASRESDQPQH
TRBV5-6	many	ASSFGLAGENEQF
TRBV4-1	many	ASSQDSGRPTY
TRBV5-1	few	ASSLRMILGYNEQF
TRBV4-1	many	ASSSRTGTNTGELF
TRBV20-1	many	SATELAGGGEQY
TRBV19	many	ASSLGGDGTGELF
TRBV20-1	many	SALGLAGGYEQY
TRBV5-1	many	ASSLSGGSYNEQF
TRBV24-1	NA	ATPPGLAGVLRVTGELF
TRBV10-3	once	AISEGRGIGANVLT
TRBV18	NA	ASSPPQGDGYT
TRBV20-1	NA	SASSPGRGSEQY
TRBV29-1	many	SGGQTIYEQY
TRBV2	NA	ASSSWELRGADTQY
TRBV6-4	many	ASSETGVYGYT
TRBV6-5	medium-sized	ASSSDWRTGREQY
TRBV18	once	ASSPRAANTGELF
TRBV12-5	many	ASGNTGGGQPQH
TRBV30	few	AWTGTSGHNEQF
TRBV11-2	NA	ASSFPAGNEQF
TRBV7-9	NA	ASSSGETSSGANVLT
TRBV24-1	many	ATSENNEQF
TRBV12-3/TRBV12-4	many	ASGSAGGFGEQY